The 20 T cell receptor beta chains given below trace back to one sample, sequenced in a study of cytomegalovirus exposure and HLA in healthy donors. The PCR contained 60 Vbeta and 13 Jbeta primers. The data were produced by immunoSEQ multiplex PCR, yet TCRdb's version contains in-frame clones alone and is incomplete. This sample has about 190,000 clones, with over 65% found just once. The sample comprised PBMCs. The source is a man between 35 and 55 years old in good health and CMV-seropositive.

The V call is TRBV10-3, the J call TRBJ1-5, with 7 nucleotides matching TRBD1. Germline CDR1 ENHRY, CDR2 SYGVKD. V was pared by 7 bases and J by 3 bases, with 6 bases of the junction left unmatched. There are 14 residues in the CDR3. CDR3 nucleotide sequence: TGTGCCATCAAGTCCGGGACAGACAATCAGCCCCAGCATTTT. Protein product: CAIKSGTDNQPQHF.

This clone was detected once. The rearrangement links TRBV4-1 to TRBJ2-3, with TRBD1 matching over 8 bases. This CDR3 comprises 11 residues. The J segment lost 15 bases and the V segment lost 0 bases, leaving 2 bases of the junction unmatched. The germline gives CDR1 MGHRA, CDR2 YSYEKL. In nucleotides, the CDR3 is TGCGCCAGCAGCCAAGATGGACAGGGCTATTTT. Translated, it gives CASSQDGQGYF.

CDR3 DNA sequence: TGTGCCAGCAGCCCAGGACAGGCGGGGTGGACTGAAGCTTTCTTT. It yields the protein CASSPGQAGWTEAFF. The V gene is TRBV7-9, the J gene TRBJ1-1, with TRBD1 matching over 7 bases. Germline V gene sequence: CDR1 SEHNR, CDR2 FQNEAQ (reference sequence). J gave up 5 bases and V 5 bases, and 11 bases lay outside the gene matches. The CDR3 extends over 15 amino acids.

This clone was picked up a small number of times. J is TRBJ1-1 and V is TRBV5-1; TRBD1 agrees at 8 bases. The CDR3 has 15 residues. Per the germline V gene, CDR1 is SGHRS and CDR2 is YFSETQ. With 4 bases clipped from V and 3 bases from J, the junction kept 8 bases outside the gene matches. This CDR3 reads CASSLTGQGYTEAFF. CDR3 DNA sequence: TGCGCCAGCAGCCTAACTGGACAGGGTTACACTGAAGCTTTCTTT. The variable domain in full, with the rest retrieved from reference TRBV5-1 and TRBJ1-1, is KAGVTQTPRYLIKTRGQQVTLSCSPISGHRSVSWYQQTPGQGLQFLFEYFSETQRNKGNFPGRFSGRQFSNSRSEMNVSTLELGDSALYLCASSLTGQGYTEAFFGQGTRLTVV.

The chain is built from TRBV28 and TRBJ1-5, with a tentative D call TRBD1 (5 bases). Germline V gene lookup returns CDR1 MDHEN and CDR2 SYDVKM. The CDR3 consists of 15 residues. V was cut by 3 bases and J by 3 bases, with 12 bases left in between. CDR3 protein: CASSFAGGDNQPQHF. In DNA form, the CDR3 reads TGTGCCAGCAGTTTTGCGGGGGGAGACAATCAGCCCCAGCATTTT.

The J gene is TRBJ2-2, the V gene TRBV30, with a tentative D call TRBD2 (6 bases). Per germline, CDR1 GTSNPN and CDR2 SVGIG (reference sequence). V was pared by 2 bases and J by 6 bases, with 13 bases between. CDR3 length: 14 amino acids. The CDR3: CAWSRGTYAGELFF. In DNA form, the CDR3 reads TGTGCCTGGAGTCGAGGGACTTACGCCGGGGAGCTGTTTTTT.

The J gene is TRBJ2-3, the V gene TRBV4-3; D is perhaps TRBD1 (6 bases). The CDR3 length is 14 residues. Germline V gene sequence: CDR1 LGHNA, CDR2 YSLEER. The ends were cut back, 4 bases at V and 4 bases at J, with 12 bases in the middle. CDR3 sequence: CASSREQGADTQYF. Here the CDR3 DNA reads TGCGCCAGCAGCCGAGAACAGGGTGCAGATACGCAGTATTTT.

This rearrangement joins TRBV5-1 to TRBJ2-6; D is unresolved. Germline lookup yields CDR1 SGHRS and CDR2 YFSETQ. Trimming took off 2 bases at V and 1 base at J, with 7 bases between the two ends. There are 15 residues in the CDR3. The CDR3 protein is CASSFSGSGANVLTF. The CDR3 DNA follows: TGCGCCAGCAGCTTTTCCGGGTCTGGGGCCAACGTCCTGACTTTC.

This clone appeared a single time. This chain uses TRBV2 with TRBJ2-2; TRBD1 is a possible D gene (5 bases). Per germline, CDR1 SNHLY and CDR2 FYNNEI. V was clipped by 4 bases and J by 4 bases, with 10 bases between them. The CDR3 contains 14 residues. The CDR3 region is CASSARESTGELFF. CDR3 in DNA: TGTGCCAGCAGTGCCAGGGAAAGCACCGGGGAGCTGTTTTTT.

The chain joins TRBV6-1 to TRBJ2-7; D possibly corresponds to TRBD2 (5 bases). CDR3 size: 15 residues. Germline V gives CDR1 MNHNS, CDR2 SASEGT. V lost 0 bases and J lost 1, with 10 bases in between. The DNA of the CDR3 is TGTGCCAGCAGTGAAGCGCTGGGGAGATCCTACGAGCAGTACTTC. This encodes CASSEALGRSYEQYF.

The V gene is TRBV2, the J gene TRBJ2-5; 7 bases map to TRBD2. With V trimmed by 6 bases and J by 4 bases, 11 bases remained unmatched. Germline V gene data show CDR1 as SNHLY and CDR2 as FYNNEI. The CDR3 is made up of 15 amino acids. Here the CDR3 reads CASRKTGTIPETQYF. CDR3 nucleotides: TGTGCCAGCAGAAAAACCGGGACTATACCAGAGACCCAGTACTTC.

In regard to this clone: The junction does not match germline at one end; this may be a read error. The chain has TRBV6-1 and TRBJ1-2; D unclear. CDR3 length: 16 residues. The germline CDR1 and CDR2 sequences are MNHNS and SASEGT. CDR3 sequence (DNA): TGTGCCATCAGTGCTGGCAGCGGTGGGGTCCTTGATGGCTACACCTTC. Translation gives CAISAGSGGVLDGYTF.

The chain uses TRBV7-9 and TRBJ1-5; D unclear. V was cut by 4 bases and J by 5 bases, with 6 bases left in between. In germline, CDR1 is SEHNR, CDR2 FQNEAQ (reference sequence). The CDR3 loop spans 12 amino acids. The CDR3 DNA reads TGTGCCAGCAGCTCGGCGGATCAGCCCCAGCATTTT. Protein: CASSSADQPQHF.

This chain connects TRBV10-1 to TRBJ1-3; D is undetermined. Trimming stripped 0 bases from V and 0 bases from J, with 9 bases between. The V gene's germline CDR1 is WNHNN and CDR2 SYGVQD (reference sequence). The CDR3 length is 16 residues. CDR3 nucleotide sequence: TGCGCCAGCAGTGAGTCGGGCAGGCCCTCTGGAAACACCATATATTTT. It codes for CASSESGRPSGNTIYF.

The chain is built from TRBV7-3 and TRBJ2-1; TRBD2 agrees at 8 bases. V shed 1 base and J 7 bases; nucleotides not matched to a gene: 6. The CDR3 runs to 15 residues. CDR1 SGHTA and CDR2 FQGTGA come from the germline V gene. In DNA, the CDR3 is TGTGCCAGCAGCTTAAGGGGGCGGGGGGCTAATGAGCAGTTCTTC. Its translation is CASSLRGRGANEQFF.

The genes are TRBV15 and TRBJ2-3; 8 bases align to TRBD2. Germline V gene sequence: CDR1 LNHNV, CDR2 YYDKDF (reference sequence). V lost 0 bases and J lost 0; bases outside the gene matches: 8. CDR3 size: 18 residues. The CDR3 DNA is TGTGCCACCAGCAGAGATCCTAGCGGGCTACCTAGCACAGATACGCAGTATTTT. Translation gives CATSRDPSGLPSTDTQYF. Full variable domain (missing parts from reference TRBV15 and TRBJ2-3): DAMVIQNPRYQVTQFGKPVTLSCSQTLNHNVMYWYQQKSSQAPKLLFHYYDKDFNNEADTPDNFQSRRPNTSFCFLDIRSPGLGDTAMYLCATSRDPSGLPSTDTQYFGPGTRLTVL.

The rearrangement joins TRBV6-6 to TRBJ1-1; maybe TRBD1 (5 bases). The V gene lost 5 bases and the J gene lost 2 bases, with 12 bases spanning the gap. CDR3 length: 14 amino acids. CDR1 is MNHNY, CDR2 SVGAGI, per germline (reference sequence). CDR3: CASSLQDHNTEAFF. The CDR3 DNA reads as TGTGCCAGCAGTCTACAGGATCACAACACTGAAGCTTTCTTT.

The chain carries TRBV5-4 and TRBJ2-3; 13 bases agree with TRBD2. V lost 4 bases, J lost 2 bases, and 7 bases stayed unmatched. Germline V CDR1 and CDR2: SGHNT, YYREEE (reference sequence). The CDR3 loop spans 17 amino acids. This chain's CDR3 is CASSAGGTSGITDTQYF. Written as DNA, the CDR3 is TGTGCCAGCAGCGCCGGTGGGACTAGCGGGATCACAGATACGCAGTATTTT.

The chain uses TRBV6-1 and TRBJ1-5; D uncertain. Germline-derived CDR1 and CDR2 are MNHNS and SASEGT. The CDR3 runs to 13 residues. The ends were cut back, 1 base at V and 6 bases at J, with 7 bases in the middle. CDR3 coding DNA: TGTGCCAGCAGTGAAGTTTTATTTCAGCCCCAGCATTTT. Protein product: CASSEVLFQPQHF.

The J gene is TRBJ2-7, the V gene TRBV5-1, with a possible D match to TRBD1 (5 bases). This CDR3 region has 15 residues. Germline assignment: CDR1 SGHRS and CDR2 YFSETQ. V lost 4 bases and J 3 bases, leaving 17 bases between the germline ends. The CDR3 here is CASSISMGRNYEQYF. The CDR3 bases are TGCGCCAGCAGCATCTCAATGGGGCGGAACTACGAGCAGTACTTC.